The source of this T cell receptor beta chain is a study of persistence of HIV-infected CD4 T cells (dated by TCRdb to between 2020 and 2021). At the level of the whole study: Suppressive ART had been received by participants for a median of roughly eight years. The study isolated CMV- and HIV-1 Gag-responding CD4+ T cells from ART-treated individuals to examine antigen-driven clonal expansion of HIV-1-infected cells. TCRbeta sequencing assessed the clonality of all cells in each sorted population, while proviral sequencing assessed the clonality of infected cells. Cross-participant TCR cluster analysis included under ten participants for CMV and six or seven participants for Gag. Peripheral blood samples of up to roughly 200 mL were obtained at multiple time points, with the exception of two participants, for whom leukapheresis was performed at a single time point. What the authors observed across the whole study: Within the same sorted populations, TCR oligoclonality correlated with proviral oligoclonality. Enrichment of degenerate expanded CDR3beta sequences was found in antigen-responding cells, suggesting convergent selection of CD4+ responses to CMV and Gag. Because the TCR analyses were done in bulk, restricting them to just the rare CMV-responding cells that actually carried HIV-1 proviruses was not possible. TCRbeta richness in CMV- and Gag-responding cells was significantly lower than in anti-CD3/anti-CD28-responding cells; CMV-responding cells had higher oligoclonality than CD3/CD28-stimulated and Gag-responding cells. The study involved few individuals and tested only a limited range of antigens.

The treatment or condition label on this specimen signifies: suppressive antiretroviral therapy. Cells were stimulated with lysates of CMV-infected fibroblasts at roughly 9.8 ug/mL. CD4+ T cells that responded were sorted based on upregulation of both CD40 ligand and CD69. Participants were HIV-1-infected adults who started suppressive ART during chronic infection. For at least 4 years, the participants' plasma HIV-1 RNA had been undetectable, below 50 copies/mL. To be included, participants needed a CD4+ T cell count above 400 cells/uL and a positive CMV serology. Before stimulation, PBMCs were isolated using density centrifugation and then depleted of CD8+ T cells. For roughly 20 hours, CD8-depleted PBMCs were stimulated with anti-CD28/CD49d costimulation, a CD40-blocking antibody, and enfuvirtide, which was added to prevent new infections. Cell sorting was performed on a Beckman Coulter MoFlo Legacy or XDP sorter, and dead cells were excluded with propidium iodide. The QIAamp DNA Mini Kit was used for genomic DNA extraction from samples above one million cells, and the Quick-DNA Microprep Kit was used otherwise.

Regarding this clone: The antigen it binds to is not known. No much larger clone is present one base from it, and per-base qualities are unavailable.

Taken from the germline V gene, the CDR1 and CDR2 loops are SGDLS and YYNGEE. Reading from cysteine to phenylalanine, the CDR3 counts 16 amino acids. Solely the CDR3 DNA is kept, with 48 bases framed from the first base. Trimming takes 3 bases from V and 4 bases from J, and the germline ends sit 18 bases apart. The immunoSEQ hsTCRB assay version 4, run in survey mode, was used to sequence TCRbeta repertoires from genomic DNA. For TCRbeta sequencing, genomic DNA was diluted to 10 ng/uL, and up to 1 ug was used per sample. For the original study's pipeline: TCRbeta data analysis was done in ImmunoSeq Analyzer 3.0, and diversity was calculated on productive nucleotide rearrangements. Using the Immunarch R package, the improved Chao index served to estimate lower-bound TCR diversity and the Gini coefficient served to estimate clonality. When different nucleotide rearrangements encoded the same CDR3beta amino acid sequence, each rearrangement was treated as a distinct clonotype. Differential abundance analysis identified TCRbeta sequences significantly enriched in antigen-responding cells relative to anti-CD3/anti-CD28-activated cells. TCRs were clustered by predicted peptide-MHC specificity with GLIPH2, both within individual participants and across merged participant data sets. In TCRdb, the immuneACCESS table is reduced to in-frame sequences with V and J assigned. These tables do not hold every clone; where another copy was compared, an unresolved V gene accounts for under half, and the others remain unexplained. That table furnishes V, J and clone size, whereas the DNA furnished D and trimming. The sample contains roughly 20,000 clones, approximately 80% of them found a single time. The top ten constitute 6% to 7% of the sample.

This receptor was identified in an adult man with HIV who was CMV-seropositive. The sample was CD4+ T cells sorted from PBMCs after approximately 19-hour stimulation, taken from a patient who received antiretroviral therapy. Explained via the paper, the cell subset or site label denotes: CD40L+CD69+ CD4 T cells responding to CMV lysate. The chain employs TRBV9 and TRBJ2-3; the D element could tentatively be TRBD1 or TRBD2, as 5 bases agree for each. The base sequence is TGTGCCAGCAGCGACTCATGGGGGATTGAAGCAGATACGCAGTATTTT. It translates to CASSDSWGIEADTQYF. The variable domain in full, with residues beyond the CDR3 obtained from the reference TRBV9 and TRBJ2-3 genes, is DSGVTQTPKHLITATGQRVTLRCSPRSGDLSVYWYQQSLDQGLQFLIQYYNGEERAKGNILERFSAQQFPDLHSELNLSSLELGDSALYFCASSDSWGIEADTQYFGPGTRLTVL.